Reported below is one T cell receptor beta chain. In the study's own analysis: From reference gene primer amplification, estimates of nucleated cell counts were derived. TCRdb's copy holds only in-frame clones and misses some; the assay was immunoSEQ multiplex PCR. V, J and clone size are taken as reported in that table, and D and trimming were inferred from the DNA itself. The repertoire holds roughly 140,000 clones, around nine tenths seen once, with approximately 1.5% in the top ten. The data were obtained in a study of blood T cell repertoires in COVID-19. The CDR3 loop spans 13 amino acids. Germline CDR1 SGDLS, CDR2 YYNGEE. The germline V and J ends were trimmed by 2 bases and 5 bases, with 10 bases remaining between them.

This clonotype originated in a woman aged 45-65 years with acute or convalescent COVID-19. Specimen: peripheral blood. The chain employs TRBV9 and TRBJ1-2; D uncertain. CDR3 nucleotides: TGTGCCAGCAGCGTTTTGACAAATTATGGCTACACCTTC. This sequence encodes CASSVLTNYGYTF.